These 22 T cell receptor beta chains came from one sample sequenced in a study of T cell responses to AZD1222 COVID-19 vaccine. Sequencing used immunoSEQ multiplex PCR; TCRdb keeps in-frame clones, though not all of them. The sample includes about 67,000 clones, 80% to 90% seen only once; the top ten take 6.5%. The input for sequencing was peripheral blood, taken 28 days after the second AZD1222 dose. The receptors were sampled from an adult who received the AZD1222 COVID-19 vaccine.

The chain recombines TRBV4-2 with TRBJ1-6; perhaps TRBD1 as D (5 bases). The CDR3 is 15 residues long. Trimming pared 1 base from V and 7 bases from J, leaving 11 bases between. The germline gives CDR1 LGHNA, CDR2 YNFKEQ. The CDR3 coding sequence is TGTGCCAGCAGCCAAGTCGCAGGGAGGAATTCACCCCTCCACTTT. Residues: CASSQVAGRNSPLHF.

This clone was seen just once. This chain links TRBV28 with TRBJ2-1; D not certain. The CDR3 runs to 14 residues. Trimming removed 3 bases from V and 3 bases from J, with 9 bases in between. The germline CDR1 and CDR2 sequences are MDHEN and SYDVKM. In nucleotides, the CDR3 is TGTGCCAGCAGTTTGTCCGGCATCTACAATGAGCAGTTCTTC. Translation gives CASSLSGIYNEQFF.

CDR3 sequence: CASRGRARGRAEAFF. In DNA, the CDR3 is TGTGCCAGCAGGGGACGGGCCAGGGGCAGGGCTGAAGCTTTCTTT. The chain uses TRBV7-8 and TRBJ1-1, with D possibly matching TRBD1 (6 bases). The CDR3 loop spans 15 amino acids. Germline lookup yields CDR1 SGHVS and CDR2 FQNEAQ. The V end was cut by 6 bases, the J end by 6 bases, with 20 bases between.

The sample holds one count of this clone. The gene calls are TRBV3-1 (or the pseudogene TRBV3-2) and TRBJ2-7, with D possibly being TRBD1 (5 bases). Trimming took 2 bases from V and 6 from J, leaving 11 bases between them. The CDR3 has 13 amino acids. Germline V lookup: CDR1 LGHDT, CDR2 YNNKEL (reference sequence). DNA of the CDR3: TGTGCCAGCAGCCAACAAGGACAAGTCGAGCAGTACTTC. This encodes CASSQQGQVEQYF.

The CDR3 loop is CASSFDGQNTGELFF. CDR3 in DNA: TGTGCCAGCAGCTTTGATGGGCAGAACACCGGGGAGCTGTTTTTT. The rearrangement uses TRBV11-2 and TRBJ2-2; D not certain. This CDR3 is built from 15 residues. The ends were cut back, 3 bases at V and 1 base at J, with 9 bases in the middle. From germline, CDR1 is SGHAT and CDR2 FQNNGV.

The gene calls are TRBV27 and TRBJ2-7; TRBD2 matches 9 bases. The germline CDR1 and CDR2 sequences are MNHEY and SMNVEV (reference sequence). The CDR3 contains 14 residues. The V and J ends lost 5 bases and 2 bases, in that order; junction bases with no gene match: 4. The CDR3 reads CASSPAGGTYEQYF. The CDR3 bases are TGTGCCAGCAGTCCGGCGGGGGGGACCTACGAGCAGTACTTC.

The chain links TRBV6-1 to TRBJ1-4; no firm D call. Trimming shortened V by 2 bases and J by 2 bases, and 9 bases separated the two germline ends. The CDR3 has 15 residues. Germline assignment: CDR1 MNHNS and CDR2 SASEGT. The DNA of the CDR3 is TGTGCCAGCAGTGAAATGAGGGCCACTAATGAAAAACTGTTTTTT. Its translation: CASSEMRATNEKLFF.

The V call is TRBV4-2, the J call TRBJ1-5, with D possibly being TRBD1 (5 bases). V was cut by 2 bases and J by 5 bases, with 7 bases left in between. CDR1 and CDR2 from the germline V gene are LGHNA and YNFKEQ. This CDR3 has 13 residues. The CDR3 DNA is TGTGCCAGCAGCCAACAACAGGATCAGCCCCAGCATTTT. Its translation is CASSQQQDQPQHF.

The gene calls are TRBV6-2 or TRBV6-3 and TRBJ1-1; the match to TRBD1 covers 7 bases. With 2 bases clipped from V and 7 bases from J, the junction kept 7 bases outside the gene matches. In germline, CDR1 is MNHEY, CDR2 SVGEGT. The CDR3 is 14 amino acids. CDR3 coding DNA: TGTGCCAGCAGTTACAGTAGGGGGCGCGATGAAGCTTTCTTT. It yields the protein CASSYSRGRDEAFF.

The V gene is TRBV7-6, the J gene TRBJ2-7, with 7 bases lining up with TRBD1. The V segment lost 5 bases and the J segment 2 bases; nucleotides outside the gene matches: 6. Germline V gene data show CDR1 as SGHVS and CDR2 as FNYEAQ. The CDR3 runs 14 residues. CDR3 amino acids: CASSQRQGPYEQYF. CDR3 DNA: TGTGCCAGCAGCCAAAGACAGGGACCCTACGAGCAGTACTTC. The full variable domain, rest sourced from reference TRBV7-6 and TRBJ2-7, is GAGVSQSPRYKVTKRGQDVALRCDPISGHVSLYWYRQALGQGPEFLTYFNYEAQQDKSGLPNDRFSAERPEGSISTLTIQRTEQRDSAMYRCASSQRQGPYEQYFGPGTRLTVT.

This clone showed up just once. CDR3 residues: CASSSRTGGIDGYTF. The CDR3 bases are TGCGCCAGCAGCTCCCGGACAGGGGGTATAGATGGCTACACCTTC. This chain joins TRBV5-1 and TRBJ1-2; 10 bases align to TRBD1. Trimming cost V 3 bases and J 6 bases; bases outside gene matches: 8. The germline gives CDR1 SGHRS, CDR2 YFSETQ. CDR3 length equals 15 residues.

The chain has TRBV5-4 and TRBJ1-1, with D tentatively TRBD1 (6 bases). V lost 5 bases and J lost 2, with 16 bases in between. Germline V lookup: CDR1 SGHNT, CDR2 YYREEE (reference sequence). The CDR3 consists of 15 residues. The CDR3 spells CASSLQRGANTEAFF. The CDR3 nucleotides read TGTGCCAGCAGTCTCCAACGGGGGGCCAACACTGAAGCTTTCTTT.

The chain combines TRBV6-6 with TRBJ2-2; 9 positions agree with TRBD2. After removal of 7 bases from V and 15 bases from J, the junction contained 6 bases not matched to a gene. The CDR3 is 11 residues long. The germline V gene encodes CDR1 MNHNY and CDR2 SVGAGI (reference sequence). The CDR3 DNA reads as TGTGCCAGCACCCGCGGGGGGGCTATGTTTTTT. Its protein is CASTRGGAMFF.

The chain employs TRBV10-3 and TRBJ2-1; D is ambiguous. Germline CDR1 reads ENHRY; CDR2 reads SYGVKD. Trimming pared 2 bases from V and 9 bases from J, leaving 8 bases between. The CDR3 extends over 12 amino acids. The CDR3: CAISEPKSEQFF. The CDR3 region has the DNA TGTGCCATCAGTGAGCCCAAGAGTGAGCAGTTCTTC.

The rearrangement joins TRBV2 to TRBJ2-5, with 12 positions matching TRBD2. The CDR3 runs 14 residues. V shed 5 bases and J 4 bases; nucleotides not matched to a gene: 2. Germline V lookup: CDR1 SNHLY, CDR2 FYNNEI. The CDR3 is CASSPTSGGETQYF. The CDR3 DNA reads TGTGCCAGCAGTCCGACTAGCGGGGGAGAGACCCAGTACTTC.

The rearrangement joins TRBV2 to TRBJ2-6; D unresolved. Germline CDR1 is SNHLY and CDR2 is FYNNEI. The CDR3 totals 16 residues. Between the trimmed V and J ends, which lost 3 bases and 0 bases, there was a span of 9 bases. The CDR3 DNA follows: TGTGCCAGCAGTGATCCGTCCTACTCTGGGGCCAACGTCCTGACTTTC. This sequence encodes CASSDPSYSGANVLTF.

The J gene is TRBJ1-4, the V gene TRBV14, with a possible D match to TRBD1 (6 bases). This CDR3 spans 17 amino acids. The V end was cut by 4 bases, the J end by 3 bases, with 18 bases between. CDR1 and CDR2 (germline): SGHDN, FVKESK. CDR3 bases: TGTGCCAGCAGCCGAAACGTGGGGGGGGCGGCTAATGAAAAACTGTTTTTT. Translation: CASSRNVGGAANEKLFF.

V usage is TRBV6-1 and J usage is TRBJ1-3, with D maybe TRBD1 (5 bases). This CDR3 comprises 17 residues. The V gene's germline CDR1 is MNHNS and CDR2 SASEGT. Trimming pared 2 bases from V and 0 bases from J, leaving 14 bases between. CDR3 sequence: CASSEPLGVISGNTIYF. The CDR3 bases are TGTGCCAGCAGTGAACCCCTAGGGGTGATCTCTGGAAACACCATATATTTT.

The chain uses TRBV2 and TRBJ1-4, with 7 nucleotides matching TRBD1. Germline V gives CDR1 SNHLY, CDR2 FYNNEI. The CDR3 is 15 amino acids. V trimming: 3 bases; J trimming: 4 bases; junction bases outside the gene matches: 5. In DNA, the CDR3 is TGTGCCAGCAGTGACCGTAGACAGGGTAATGAAAAACTGTTTTTT. This sequence encodes CASSDRRQGNEKLFF.

The rearrangement links TRBV6-5 to TRBJ2-5, with D unresolved. The CDR3 runs to 13 residues. The germline V gene encodes CDR1 MNHEY and CDR2 SVGAGI. The ends were cut back, 5 bases at V and 5 bases at J, with 12 bases in the middle. Here the CDR3 DNA reads TGTGCCAGCAGTATCGGGCCCGGGGAGACCCAGTACTTC. This codes for CASSIGPGETQYF.

On this clone: It differs at one base from a far larger clone, so likely a read error. The chain joins TRBV30 to TRBJ2-1, with TRBD2 identical over 8 bases. Germline CDR1 and CDR2: GTSNPN and SVGIG (reference sequence). The CDR3 has 14 residues. CDR3 nucleotide sequence: TGTGCCGGGAGTCTTTCGGGGGGGGGAAATGAGCAGTTCTTC. Amino acid sequence: CAGSLSGGGNEQFF.

The rearrangement uses TRBV7-6 and TRBJ1-1; D is uncertain. V was clipped by 7 bases and J by 1 base, with 10 bases between them. The CDR3 loop spans 13 amino acids. Germline loops: CDR1 SGHVS, CDR2 FNYEAQ. The CDR3 DNA follows: TGTGCCAGCACTAGAGGGAGGAACACTGAAGCTTTCTTT. Protein: CASTRGRNTEAFF.